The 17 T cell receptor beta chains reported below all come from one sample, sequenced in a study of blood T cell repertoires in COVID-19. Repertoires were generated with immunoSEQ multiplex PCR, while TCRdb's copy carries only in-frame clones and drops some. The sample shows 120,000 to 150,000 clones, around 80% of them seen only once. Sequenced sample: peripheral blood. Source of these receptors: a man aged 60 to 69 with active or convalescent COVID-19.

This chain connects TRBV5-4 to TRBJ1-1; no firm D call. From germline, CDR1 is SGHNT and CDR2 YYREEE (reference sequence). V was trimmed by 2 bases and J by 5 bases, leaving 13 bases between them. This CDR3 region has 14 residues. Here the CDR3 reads CASSFIPGGTEAFF. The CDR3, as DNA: TGTGCCAGCAGCTTTATACCCGGAGGGACTGAAGCTTTCTTT.

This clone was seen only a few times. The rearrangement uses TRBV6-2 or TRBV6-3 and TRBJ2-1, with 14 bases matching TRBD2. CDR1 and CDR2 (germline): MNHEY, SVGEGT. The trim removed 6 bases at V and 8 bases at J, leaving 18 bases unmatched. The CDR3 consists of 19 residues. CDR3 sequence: CASSTSGLAGEGTGYEQFF. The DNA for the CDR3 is TGTGCCAGCAGCACCTCGGGACTAGCGGGAGAGGGTACTGGATATGAGCAGTTCTTC.

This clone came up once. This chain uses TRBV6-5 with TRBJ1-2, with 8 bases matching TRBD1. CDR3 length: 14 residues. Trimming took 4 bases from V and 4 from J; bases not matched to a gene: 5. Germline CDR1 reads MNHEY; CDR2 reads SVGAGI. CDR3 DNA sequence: TGTGCCAGCAGTTTCGGGACAGGAGTCTATGGCTACACCTTC. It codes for CASSFGTGVYGYTF.

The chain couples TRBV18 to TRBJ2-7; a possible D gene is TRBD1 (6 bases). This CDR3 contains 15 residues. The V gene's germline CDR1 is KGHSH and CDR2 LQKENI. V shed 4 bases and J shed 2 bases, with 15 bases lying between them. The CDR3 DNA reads TGTGCCAGCTCACTCGACAGGTCCGGGGCCTACGAGCAGTACTTC. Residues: CASSLDRSGAYEQYF.

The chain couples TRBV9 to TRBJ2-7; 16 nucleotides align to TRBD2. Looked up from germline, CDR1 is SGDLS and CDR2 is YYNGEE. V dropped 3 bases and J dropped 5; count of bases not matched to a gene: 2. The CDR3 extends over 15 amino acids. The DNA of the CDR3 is TGTGCCAGCAGCGCGGGGACTAGCGGGGGGGACGAGCAGTACTTC. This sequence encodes CASSAGTSGGDEQYF.

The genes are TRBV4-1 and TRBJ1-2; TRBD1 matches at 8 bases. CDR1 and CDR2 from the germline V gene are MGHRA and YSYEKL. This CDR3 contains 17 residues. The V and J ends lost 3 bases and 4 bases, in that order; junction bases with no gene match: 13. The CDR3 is CASSHTGTGRIGYGYTF. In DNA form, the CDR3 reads TGCGCCAGCAGCCACACCGGGACAGGAAGAATTGGCTATGGCTACACCTTC.

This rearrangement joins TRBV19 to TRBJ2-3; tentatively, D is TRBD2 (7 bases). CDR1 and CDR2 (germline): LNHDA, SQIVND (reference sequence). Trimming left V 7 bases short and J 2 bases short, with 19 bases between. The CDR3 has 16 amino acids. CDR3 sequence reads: CASTLAGGALTDTQYF. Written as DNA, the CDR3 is TGTGCCAGTACCCTCGCTGGGGGGGCTCTCACAGATACGCAGTATTTT.

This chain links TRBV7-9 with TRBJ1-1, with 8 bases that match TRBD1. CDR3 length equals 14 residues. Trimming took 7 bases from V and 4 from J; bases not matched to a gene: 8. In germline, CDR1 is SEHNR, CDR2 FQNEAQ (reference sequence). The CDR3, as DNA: TGTGCCAGCAACCCGCAGGGGGCCGGCACTGAAGCTTTCTTT. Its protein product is CASNPQGAGTEAFF.

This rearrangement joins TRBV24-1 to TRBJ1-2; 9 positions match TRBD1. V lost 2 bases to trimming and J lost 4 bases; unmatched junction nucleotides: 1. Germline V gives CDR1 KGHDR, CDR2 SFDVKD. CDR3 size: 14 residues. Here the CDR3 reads CATSDSGQGYGYTF. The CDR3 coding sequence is TGTGCCACCAGTGATTCGGGACAGGGCTATGGCTACACCTTC.

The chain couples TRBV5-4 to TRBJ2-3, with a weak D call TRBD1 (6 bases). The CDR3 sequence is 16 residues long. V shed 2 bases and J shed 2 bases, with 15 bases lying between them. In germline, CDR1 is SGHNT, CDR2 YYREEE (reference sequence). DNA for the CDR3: TGTGCCAGCAGCTTAGATGGACAGCTTTACACAGATACGCAGTATTTT. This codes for CASSLDGQLYTDTQYF.

For the CDR3, the DNA is TGCAGCGTCGCTGCCGGGACTAGCGGCAACAGGGGGCCTCGGGGGACCCAGTACTTC. As protein: CSVAAGTSGNRGPRGTQYF. The V gene is TRBV29-1, the J gene TRBJ2-5, with 11 bases matching TRBD2. The CDR3 runs 19 residues. The V and J ends lost 6 bases and 7 bases, in that order; junction bases with no gene match: 25. Germline CDR1 is SQVTM and CDR2 is ANQGSEA.

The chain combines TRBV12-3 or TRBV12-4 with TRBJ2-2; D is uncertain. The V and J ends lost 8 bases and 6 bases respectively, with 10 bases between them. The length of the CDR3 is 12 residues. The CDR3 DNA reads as TGTGCCAGCCTCAGCGTCGCCGGGGAGCTGTTTTTT. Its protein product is CASLSVAGELFF.

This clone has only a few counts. The CDR3, as DNA: TGTGCCAGCAGCCGCCGACAGGGACAGGGCGGCTACACCTTC. As protein: CASSRRQGQGGYTF. The chain combines TRBV7-2 with TRBJ1-2; 9 bases map to TRBD1. This CDR3 is 14 amino acids long. Germline loops: CDR1 SGHTA, CDR2 FQGNSA. V lost 5 bases to trimming and J lost 8 bases; unmatched junction nucleotides: 9.

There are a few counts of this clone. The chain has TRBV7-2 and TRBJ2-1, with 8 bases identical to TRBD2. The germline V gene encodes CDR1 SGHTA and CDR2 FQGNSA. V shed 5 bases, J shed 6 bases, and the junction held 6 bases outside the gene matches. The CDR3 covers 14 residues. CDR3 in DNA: TGTGCCAGCAGCCACCCTAGCGGGTCCAATGAGCAGTTCTTC. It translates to CASSHPSGSNEQFF.

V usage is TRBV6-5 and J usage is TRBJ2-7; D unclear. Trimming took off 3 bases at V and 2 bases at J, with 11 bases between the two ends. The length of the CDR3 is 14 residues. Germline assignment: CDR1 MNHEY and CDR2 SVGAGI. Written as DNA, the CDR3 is TGTGCCAGCAGTTATCGTCGGTCGGCCTACGAGCAGTACTTC. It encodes CASSYRRSAYEQYF.

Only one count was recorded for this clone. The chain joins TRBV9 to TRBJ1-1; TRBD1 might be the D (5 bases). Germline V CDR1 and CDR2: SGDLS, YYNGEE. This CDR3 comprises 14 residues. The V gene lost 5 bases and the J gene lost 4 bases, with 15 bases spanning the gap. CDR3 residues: CASSPTGGSTEAFF. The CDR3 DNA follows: TGTGCCAGCAGTCCTACCGGGGGTAGCACTGAAGCTTTCTTT.

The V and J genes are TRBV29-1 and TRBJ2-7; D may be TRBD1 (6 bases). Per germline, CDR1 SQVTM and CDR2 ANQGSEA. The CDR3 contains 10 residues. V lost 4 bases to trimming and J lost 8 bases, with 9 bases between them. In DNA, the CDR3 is TGCAGCGTTGTACAGGGCCAGCAGTACTTC. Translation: CSVVQGQQYF.